This T cell receptor beta chain was found in a study of cytomegalovirus exposure and HLA in healthy donors (dated by TCRdb to 2016 to 2017). In terms of the full investigation: An earlier analysis of 550 to 700 of the donors reported 250 to 300 Gb of sequence data and 117 million unique TCR beta sequences from about 179 million T cells. A later analysis re-examined previously published TCR beta repertoires from just over 650 donors and added high-resolution HLA genotyping to investigate patterns of TCR occurrence. The study profiled the T cell repertoires of hundreds of subjects by immunosequencing and related them to cytomegalovirus serostatus. The study combined high-throughput TCR immunosequencing, statistical association of individual TCRs with disease status, and machine learning to predict cytomegalovirus infection status. To decide whether each TCR beta V gene segment behaved as functional or pseudogenic, an earlier analysis of nearly 600 of the donors relied on high-throughput TCR beta sequencing. A separate validation cohort of 100 to 150 different subjects was used in addition to the 666-subject first cohort. Four or five DR-DQ haplotypes were handled as single units for association and clustering, since linkage in the cohort was strong. Donor age, sex, ethnicity and CMV serostatus were compiled together with the repertoire data. An early release that covered about 600 HLA-typed donors contained approximately 320 gigabases of sequencing data and around 85 million unique TCR sequences. Rather than drawing on any new phenotypic data, the later analysis identified candidate immune exposures from TCR beta sequences and the way those sequences occurred across donors. The study aimed to test whether signatures of past pathogen exposure could be identified by cataloging public T cell receptors. HLA typing included class I and class II loci at four-digit resolution. The number of typed donors differed by locus: 629-630 for A, B, C, DRB1 and DQB1; approximately 520 for DQA1; 606 for DPA1; and about 450 for DPB1. A later genetic analysis used genome-wide SNP genotypes for about three fifths of the 666 donors, treating that subset as a discovery cohort. Every discovery cohort repertoire had been produced on one sequencing platform. Of the 398 genotyped donors, approximately 81% were placed in the genetic ancestry cluster associated with self-reported Caucasian donors. Among roughly 400 genotyped donors of the cohort, an average of about 240,000 unique TCR beta nucleotide sequences was sequenced per donor, of which roughly 18% were non-productive. Summary of the overall study and its limitations: In this cohort, only TCR beta chains were sequenced, and detectable features were limited by the absence of alpha or paired-chain data. The 87-base-pair reads could not distinguish some IMGT-functional V segments, including TRBV6-2 and TRBV6-3, so those segments were excluded. At a false discovery rate of 0.05, a later analysis linked about 16,000 TCR beta sequences to specific HLA alleles. Because some donors lacked HLA typing at each locus, the association tests relied only on the typed subset. In a later analysis, most CMV-associated TCR beta chains were found to appear HLA-restricted, with HLA associations seemingly driven largely by CMV exposure. In both the original and validation cohorts, the classifier was reported to diagnose cytomegalovirus status with high specificity and sensitivity. Assigning TCR associations to individual alleles was difficult when HLA alleles, especially DR and DQ, strongly co-occurred. According to a later genetic analysis, donors in an Asian-associated ancestry cluster had fewer N-insertions in productive TCRs than the approximately 610-donor mean. Correlated functional status among segregating V segments might reflect linkage disequilibrium, but an unknown experimental factor could not be ruled out. For the cohort, immune exposure information was limited to CMV serostatus. A total of fewer than 200 TCR beta chains were listed by the study as associated with cytomegalovirus. According to the authors, the approach could potentially be generalized to other disease states and immunological phenotypes. Most TCR sequences were observed very rarely across donors, whereas some public TCRs were present in many individuals. In a later analysis, HLA-associated TCR beta chains showed more clonal expansion and lower generation probabilities than non-associated chains that were equally common. Roughly uniform sequencing depth across donors was assumed in presence/absence analyses, although this assumption may not hold. About 17 rarely observed V segments, including chromosome 9 orphons, were excluded from the earlier analysis of about 600 of the donors because counts were too low. Three of the identified cytomegalovirus-associated TCR beta chains were confirmed in vitro to be specific for cytomegalovirus antigens. A further reported finding was that TCR beta sequences accurately predicted the HLA-A and HLA-B alleles for most subjects in the first cohort. An association between a missense DCLRE1C variant and V-gene and J-gene trimming of TCR beta chains was found in a later genetic analysis and replicated in an independent cohort. A later analysis found that TCR association rates varied across HLA loci, with DRB1 alleles showing the most associated TCRs and HLA-C alleles the fewest. The sequencing pipeline was judged likely to have produced a cluster of highly shared sequence variants as a technical artifact. In an earlier analysis of 450 to 750 of the donors, most TCR beta V segments appeared in productive rearrangements about 87% or about 30% of the time, broadly matching IMGT annotations. According to a later analysis, parvovirus B19, influenza, CMV and Epstein-Barr virus appeared linked to several top co-occurrence clusters.

The junction shows trimming of 3 bases on V and 9 bases on J, plus 9 bases between the germline ends. CDR1 is given as MNHEY and CDR2 as SVGAGI, both from the germline V gene. Its CDR3 holds 13 amino acids, cysteine through phenylalanine. Only the CDR3 DNA is retained, 39 bases long and in frame from the first base. The cohort comprised 710 or so healthy bone marrow donors. All cohort members were sampled while nominally healthy, although unrecorded immune exposures were likely present. The donor tested CMV seronegative, placing the donor among the 350 to 400 seronegative members of the cohort. A peripheral blood sample was collected from each donor, and TCR beta sequencing was performed on peripheral blood mononuclear cells. The Qiagen DNeasy Blood Extraction Kit was used to extract genomic DNA from the blood cell samples. As to this clone: Its antigen is not yet known. The record has no base qualities; no much larger clone is one base away.

The library was made by the immunoSEQ multiplex PCR assay. For the multiplex PCR, a mixture combining 60 forward primers for TCR Vbeta segments and 13 reverse primers for TCR Jbeta segments was used. The CDR3 region of rearranged TCR beta genes was amplified from genomic DNA by a multiplex PCR assay. Amplified TCR beta libraries were sequenced as 87-base-pair reads on the Illumina HiSeq System. In the paper's pipeline: A later analysis counted about 82 million unique TCR beta chains across the 500 to 850 repertoires, and roughly 11 million of these chains were shared by at least two donors. Raw reads were error-corrected and collapsed into unique sequences by a nearest-neighbor algorithm in which closely related sequences were merged to remove PCR and sequencing errors. V, D and J gene segments were assigned by aligning CDR3 sequences to IMGT reference sequences. For a sequence to be retained, at least a six-nucleotide match to both a V gene segment and a J gene segment was required. A rearrangement counted as productive if the CDR3 had no stop codons and remained in frame with V and J, and every other rearrangement counted as non-productive. CDR3 was defined by IMGT convention, running from the second conserved V-encoded cysteine to the conserved J-encoded phenylalanine. Sequences without an unambiguous match to a single V gene segment were excluded from the earlier analysis of approximately 600 of the donors. An earlier analysis of a few hundred of the donors called V segments functional above 56.7% productive rearrangements and segregating when the between-donor standard deviation exceeded 5%. A statistical classification framework was built to diagnose cytomegalovirus status from the catalog of TCR beta chain sequences. In a later analysis, V and J genes were assigned by comparing TCR nucleotide sequences against IMGT/GENE-DB human TR gene sequences. In a later analysis, CDR3 sequences and most-parsimonious VDJ recombination scenarios were assigned using the TCRdist pipeline. In a later analysis, every TCR beta chain was defined by the combination of its CDR3 amino acid sequence and its V-gene family, and reads without a unique V-gene family were dropped. As a way to deal with suspected cross-contamination and a sequencing artifact, a later analysis dropped approximately 570 nucleotide sequences that were highly shared and had low generation probability. In a later analysis, a clonal expansion index for each public chain was calculated from normalized within-repertoire ranks of inferred template counts. A later analysis computed generation probabilities with a VDJ recombination model fitted to out-of-frame rearrangements, and checked the results against IGoR. Hypergeometric tests were used in a later analysis to score TCR-TCR, TCR-HLA and TCR-CMV co-occurrence, with a repertoire-size bias correction applied to the TCR pairs. In a later analysis, false discovery rates were estimated by permuting HLA or CMV assignments 20 times. In a later analysis, co-occurring TCRs were grouped with DBSCAN, and TCRdist sequence similarity was added when clustering was performed within HLA-allele-positive subsets. For co-occurrence clustering, repertoires with fewer than 30,000 or more than 120,000 public chains were excluded, along with five or six repertoires with anomalous nucleotide sharing. TCRdb limited this immuneACCESS table to in-frame rearrangements with V and J called. A share of clones is missing; checked studies link under half to unresolved V genes, and the rest is unexplained. Clonal size and the V and J genes are those of that table, whereas D and trimming came from the DNA. The sample table shows about 220,000 clones, and roughly 84% are seen once. The ten biggest clones cover roughly 0.71% of the sample.

The receptor was derived from a boy between 2 and 15 years old in good health and CMV-seronegative. The rearrangement combines TRBV6-5 with TRBJ1-6; the D gene identity is not certain. Sequenced input: PBMCs. The CDR3 protein sequence reads: CASSYVASSPLHF. The DNA sequence is TGTGCCAGCAGTTATGTTGCGTCTTCACCCCTCCACTTT.